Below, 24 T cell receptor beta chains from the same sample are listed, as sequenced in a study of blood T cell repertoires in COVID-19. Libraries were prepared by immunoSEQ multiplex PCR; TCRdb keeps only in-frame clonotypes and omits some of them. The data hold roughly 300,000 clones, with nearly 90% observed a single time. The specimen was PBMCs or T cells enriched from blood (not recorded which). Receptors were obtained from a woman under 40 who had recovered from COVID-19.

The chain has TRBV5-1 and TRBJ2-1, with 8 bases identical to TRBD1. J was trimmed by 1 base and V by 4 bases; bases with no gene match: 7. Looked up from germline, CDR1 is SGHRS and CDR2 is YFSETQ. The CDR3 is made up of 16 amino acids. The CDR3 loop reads CASSMTGDGSYNEQFF. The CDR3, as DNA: TGCGCCAGCAGCATGACAGGGGACGGGTCCTACAATGAGCAGTTCTTC.

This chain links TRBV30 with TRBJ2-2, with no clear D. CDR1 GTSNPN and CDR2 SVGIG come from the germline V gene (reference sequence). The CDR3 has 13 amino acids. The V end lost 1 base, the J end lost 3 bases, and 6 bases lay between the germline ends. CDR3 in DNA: TGTGCCTGGAGTGCTACGGACACCGGGGAGCTGTTTTTT. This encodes CAWSATDTGELFF.

Here the CDR3 reads CASSLSKTGGETQYF. The CDR3 bases are TGTGCCAGCAGCTTATCTAAGACAGGGGGAGAGACCCAGTACTTC. The V gene is TRBV7-9, the J gene TRBJ2-5; 9 bases are shared with TRBD1. The V gene end was trimmed by 2 bases and the J gene end by 4 bases; junction bases not matched to a gene: 5. The germline gives CDR1 SEHNR, CDR2 FQNEAQ (reference sequence). The length of the CDR3 is 15 residues. Based on the CDR3 plus reference TRBV7-9 and TRBJ2-5, the full variable domain is DTGVSQNPRHKITKRGQNVTFRCDPISEHNRLYWYRQTLGQGPEFLTYFQNEAQLEKSRLLSDRFSAERPKGSFSTLEIQRTEQGDSAMYLCASSLSKTGGETQYFGPGTRLLVL.

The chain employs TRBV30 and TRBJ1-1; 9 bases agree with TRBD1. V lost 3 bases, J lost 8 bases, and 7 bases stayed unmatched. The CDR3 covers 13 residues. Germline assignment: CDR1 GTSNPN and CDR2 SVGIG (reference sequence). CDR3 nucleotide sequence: TGTGCCTGGAGCGAGGGACAGGGCCCCGAAGCTTTCTTT. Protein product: CAWSEGQGPEAFF.

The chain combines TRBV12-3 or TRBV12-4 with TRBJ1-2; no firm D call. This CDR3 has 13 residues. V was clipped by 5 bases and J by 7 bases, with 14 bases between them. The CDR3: CASSPQDVSGYTF. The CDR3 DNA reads TGTGCCAGCAGTCCGCAGGATGTCAGTGGCTACACCTTC.

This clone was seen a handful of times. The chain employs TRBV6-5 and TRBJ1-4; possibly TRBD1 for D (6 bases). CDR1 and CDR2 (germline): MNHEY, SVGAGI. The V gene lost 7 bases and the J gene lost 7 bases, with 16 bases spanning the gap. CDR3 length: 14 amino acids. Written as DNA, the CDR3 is TGTGCCAGCATCAAACAGGGTTGGGGTGAAAAACTGTTTTTT. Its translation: CASIKQGWGEKLFF.

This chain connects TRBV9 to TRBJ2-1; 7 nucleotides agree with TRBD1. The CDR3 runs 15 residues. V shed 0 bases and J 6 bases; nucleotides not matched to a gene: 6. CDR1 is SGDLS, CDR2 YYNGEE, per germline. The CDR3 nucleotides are TGTGCCAGCAGCGTAGGACAGGGCGAGGCCAATGAGCAGTTCTTC. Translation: CASSVGQGEANEQFF.

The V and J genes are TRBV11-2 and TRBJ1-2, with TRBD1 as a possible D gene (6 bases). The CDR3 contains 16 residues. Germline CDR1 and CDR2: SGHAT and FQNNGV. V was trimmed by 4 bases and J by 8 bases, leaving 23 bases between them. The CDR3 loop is CASSSTNPQGLGGYTF. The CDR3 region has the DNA TGTGCCAGCAGCTCCACCAACCCACAGGGTTTAGGCGGCTACACCTTC.

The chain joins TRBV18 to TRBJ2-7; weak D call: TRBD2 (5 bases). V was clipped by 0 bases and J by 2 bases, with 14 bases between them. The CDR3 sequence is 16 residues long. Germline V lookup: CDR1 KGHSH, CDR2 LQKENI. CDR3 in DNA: TGTGCCAGCTCACCACCGGGGTTGACTATGCCCTACGAGCAGTACTTC. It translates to CASSPPGLTMPYEQYF.

DNA for the CDR3: TGTGCCAGCAGCTTACGACAGGGAAACACTGAAGCTTTCTTT. This codes for CASSLRQGNTEAFF. The chain uses TRBV5-4 and TRBJ1-1, with 7 positions matching TRBD1. Losses at the gene ends were 2 bases for V and 2 bases for J; bases not matched to a gene: 3. CDR3 length equals 14 residues. CDR1 and CDR2 from the germline V gene are SGHNT and YYREEE (reference sequence). Filled out from reference TRBV5-4 and TRBJ1-1, the complete variable domain reads ETGVTQSPTHLIKTRGQQVTLRCSSQSGHNTVSWYQQALGQGPQFIFQYYREEENGRGNFPPRFSGLQFPNYSSELNVNALELDDSALYLCASSLRQGNTEAFFGQGTRLTVV.

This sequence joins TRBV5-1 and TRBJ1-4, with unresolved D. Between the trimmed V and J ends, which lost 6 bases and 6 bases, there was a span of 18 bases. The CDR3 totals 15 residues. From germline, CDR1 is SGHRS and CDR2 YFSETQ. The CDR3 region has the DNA TGCGCCAGCACCACCATTGGGAGAAAGGATGAAAAACTGTTTTTT. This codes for CASTTIGRKDEKLFF.

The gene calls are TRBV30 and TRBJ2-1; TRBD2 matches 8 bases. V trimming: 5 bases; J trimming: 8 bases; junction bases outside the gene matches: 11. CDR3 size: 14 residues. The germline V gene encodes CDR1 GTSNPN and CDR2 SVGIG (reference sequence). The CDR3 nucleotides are TGTGCCTGGGGTAAACCGGGGGGGCCTCATGAGCAGTTCTTC. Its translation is CAWGKPGGPHEQFF.

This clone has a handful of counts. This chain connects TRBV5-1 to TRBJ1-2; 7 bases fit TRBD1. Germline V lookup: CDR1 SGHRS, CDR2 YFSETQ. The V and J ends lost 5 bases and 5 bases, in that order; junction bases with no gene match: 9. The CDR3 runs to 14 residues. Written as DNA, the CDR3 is TGCGCCAGCAGGTACGACAGGGTTGCGTATGGCTACACCTTC. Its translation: CASRYDRVAYGYTF.

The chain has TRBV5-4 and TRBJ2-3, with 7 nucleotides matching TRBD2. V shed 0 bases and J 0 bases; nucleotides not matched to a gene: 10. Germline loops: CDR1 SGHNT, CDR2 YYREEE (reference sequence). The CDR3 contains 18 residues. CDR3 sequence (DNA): TGTGCCAGCAGCTTGGCCTGGGGGGGACCGGCTAGCACAGATACGCAGTATTTT. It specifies CASSLAWGGPASTDTQYF.

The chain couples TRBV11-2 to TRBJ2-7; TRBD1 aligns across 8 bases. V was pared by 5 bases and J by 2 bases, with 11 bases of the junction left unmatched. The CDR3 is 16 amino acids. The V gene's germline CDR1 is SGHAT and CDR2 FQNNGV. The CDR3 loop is CASSEAGQGRTYEQYF. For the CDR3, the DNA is TGTGCCAGCAGCGAGGCCGGACAGGGACGTACCTACGAGCAGTACTTC.

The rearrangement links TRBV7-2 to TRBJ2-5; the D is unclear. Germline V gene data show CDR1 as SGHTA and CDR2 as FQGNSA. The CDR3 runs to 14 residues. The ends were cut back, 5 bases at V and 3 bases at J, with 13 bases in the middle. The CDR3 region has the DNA TGTGCCAGCAGCACTTCAAAAACTGAAGAGACCCAGTACTTC. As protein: CASSTSKTEETQYF.

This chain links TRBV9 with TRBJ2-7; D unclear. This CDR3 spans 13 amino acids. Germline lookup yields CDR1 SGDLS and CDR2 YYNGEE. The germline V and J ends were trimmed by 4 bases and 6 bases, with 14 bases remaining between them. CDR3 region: CASSKTDISEQYF. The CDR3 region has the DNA TGTGCCAGCAGCAAAACTGACATCTCCGAGCAGTACTTC.

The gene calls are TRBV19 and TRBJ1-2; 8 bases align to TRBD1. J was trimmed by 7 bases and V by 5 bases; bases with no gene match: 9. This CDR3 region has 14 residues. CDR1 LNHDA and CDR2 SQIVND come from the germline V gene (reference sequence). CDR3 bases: TGTGCCAGTAGTCCTGGACAGGGTACGAGTGGCTACACCTTC. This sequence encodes CASSPGQGTSGYTF.

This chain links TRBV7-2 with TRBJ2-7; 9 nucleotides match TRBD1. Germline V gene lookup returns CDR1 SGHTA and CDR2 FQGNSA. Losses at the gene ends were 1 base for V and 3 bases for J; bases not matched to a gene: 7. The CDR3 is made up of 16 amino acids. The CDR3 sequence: CASSLVSGQGGYEQYF. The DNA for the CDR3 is TGTGCCAGCAGCTTAGTTTCGGGACAGGGAGGCTACGAGCAGTACTTC.

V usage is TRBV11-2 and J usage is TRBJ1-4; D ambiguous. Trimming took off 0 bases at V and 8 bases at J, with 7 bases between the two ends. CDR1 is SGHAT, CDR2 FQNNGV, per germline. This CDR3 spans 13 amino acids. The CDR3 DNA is TGTGCCAGCAGCTTAGAAATGGAGGAAAAACTGTTTTTT. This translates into CASSLEMEEKLFF.

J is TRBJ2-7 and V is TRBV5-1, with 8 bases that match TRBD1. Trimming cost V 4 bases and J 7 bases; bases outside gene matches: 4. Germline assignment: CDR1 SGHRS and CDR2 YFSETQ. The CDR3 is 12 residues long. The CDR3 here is CASSATGEEQYF. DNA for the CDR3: TGCGCCAGCAGCGCGACAGGGGAAGAGCAGTACTTC.

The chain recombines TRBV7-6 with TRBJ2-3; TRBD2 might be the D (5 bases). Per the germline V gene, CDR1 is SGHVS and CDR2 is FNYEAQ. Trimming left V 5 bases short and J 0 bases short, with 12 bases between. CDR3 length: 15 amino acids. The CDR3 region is CASSREQRSTDTQYF. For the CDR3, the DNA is TGTGCCAGCAGCCGCGAACAGCGGAGCACAGATACGCAGTATTTT.

In DNA, the CDR3 is TGCGCCAGCAGCTATGGACAGTATAATGAAAAACTGTTTTTT. It translates to CASSYGQYNEKLFF. The chain joins TRBV5-1 to TRBJ1-4; maybe TRBD1 (6 bases). Trimming left V 3 bases short and J 4 bases short, with 10 bases between. The CDR3 length is 14 residues. CDR1 is SGHRS, CDR2 YFSETQ, per germline.

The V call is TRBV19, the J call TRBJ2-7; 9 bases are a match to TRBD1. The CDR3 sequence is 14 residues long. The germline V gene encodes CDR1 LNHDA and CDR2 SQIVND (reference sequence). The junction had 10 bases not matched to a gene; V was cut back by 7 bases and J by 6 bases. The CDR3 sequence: CASTAGTGSFEQYF. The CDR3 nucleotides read TGTGCCAGTACCGCCGGGACAGGGAGTTTCGAGCAGTACTTC.